The rows below give T cell receptor beta chains drawn from one sample of a study of beta chain features in type 1 diabetes. The repertoire was sequenced with immunoSEQ multiplex PCR; TCRdb's copy has only in-frame clones and lacks some. There are about 120,000 clones in the sample; about 17% occur only once, and 2% to 3% lies in the top ten. The sequencing input was central memory CD4+ T cells from blood. These receptors came from a man younger than 40 with type 1 diabetes. CDR3s include the opening cysteine and the closing phenylalanine or tryptophan. A D gene is named only where the DNA matches it firmly. Only part of the rows carry a size: once, few, many, or a class if the clone is expanded.

size	J	D	V	DNA	CDR3
NA	TRBJ2-7	TRBD2	TRBV11-3	TGTGCCAGCAGCTTAGATCAGAGCGGGAGCCAGGCCCCTGGGGAGCAGTACTTC	CASSLDQSGSQAPGEQYF
many	TRBJ2-1	NA	TRBV7-9	TGTGCCAGCAGCCCTCCGGGGAGCTCCTACAATGAGCAGTTCTTC	CASSPPGSSYNEQFF
NA	TRBJ1-4	NA	TRBV5-4	TGTGCCAGCAGCCAAGATCGGGGGGCCGGGGATGAAAAACTGTTTTTT	CASSQDRGAGDEKLFF
many	TRBJ2-3	TRBD2	TRBV2	TGTGCCAGCAGGCTCGGGACTAGCGGGGGCACAGATACGCAGTATTTT	CASRLGTSGGTDTQYF
NA	TRBJ2-1	TRBD1	TRBV18	TGTGCCAGCTCACCACCAGGGCAGGGGGTCAATGAGCAGTTCTTC	CASSPPGQGVNEQFF
NA	TRBJ1-1	NA	TRBV5-6	TGTGCCAGCAGCCTATCGAACACTGAAGCTTTCTTT	CASSLSNTEAFF
NA	TRBJ2-3	NA	TRBV2	TGTGCCAGCAGTGAAAGTACAGATACGCAGTATTTT	CASSESTDTQYF
NA	TRBJ2-1	NA	TRBV29-1	TGCAGCGTTGTCCGGTCGGGCGGGGTCTACAATGAGCAGTTCTTC	CSVVRSGGVYNEQFF
NA	TRBJ2-7	NA	TRBV7-2	TGTGCCAGCAGCTTGGCGGGTCACAGCTCCTACGAGCAGTACTTC	CASSLAGHSSYEQYF
NA	TRBJ2-1	NA	TRBV28	TGTGCCAGCAGTTTAACTCGGGGTGAGCAGTTCTTC	CASSLTRGEQFF
NA	TRBJ1-6	TRBD1	TRBV28	TGTGCCAGCAGTTCGCCGACAGGGAATTCACCCCTCCACTTT	CASSSPTGNSPLHF
few	TRBJ1-1	NA	TRBV5-1	TGCGCCAGCAGCTTGGAAAGTCCCACTGAAGCTTTCTTT	CASSLESPTEAFF
few	TRBJ1-4	NA	TRBV5-8	TGTGCCAGCAGCGCCTGGTTGGGAACTAATGAAAAACTGTTTTTT	CASSAWLGTNEKLFF
NA	TRBJ2-1	NA	TRBV5-1	TGCGCCAGCAGCGGCGACTACAATGAGCAGTTCTTC	CASSGDYNEQFF
few	TRBJ1-6	TRBD1	TRBV6-5	TGTGCCAGCAGTTCCAGACAGGGGGCGCGATCACCCCTCCACTTT	CASSSRQGARSPLHF
many	TRBJ2-3	TRBD2	TRBV4-3	TGCGCCAGCAGCCCGGGGGGAACCACAGATACGCAGTATTTT	CASSPGGTTDTQYF
NA	TRBJ2-3	NA	TRBV6-5	TGTGCCAGCAGGGACAATTCGAGAGATACGCAGTATTTT	CASRDNSRDTQYF
few	TRBJ1-4	TRBD1	TRBV6-6	TGTGCCAGCAGAGGGCAGGGGGCCGCGGAACTGTTTTTT	CASRGQGAAELFF
NA	TRBJ1-1	NA	TRBV7-3	TGTGCCAGCAGCCCAACCAGGGAGAACACTGAAGCTTTCTTT	CASSPTRENTEAFF
NA	TRBJ2-5	TRBD2	TRBV30	TGTGCCTGGAGTCGTGGCCTAGCGGGGGTATTACAAGAGACCCAGTACTTC	CAWSRGLAGVLQETQYF
NA	TRBJ2-2	NA	TRBV6-1	TGTGCCAGCAGTGAAGAAGACAGGGAGCTGTTTTTT	CASSEEDRELFF
NA	TRBJ1-1	NA	TRBV18	TGTGCCAGCTCAAACTGGGGTGTGAACACTGAAGCTTTCTTT	CASSNWGVNTEAFF
few	TRBJ1-4	NA	TRBV4-2	TGTGCCAGCAGCCAAGATACTCAGGGTGCTAATGAAAAACTGTTTTTT	CASSQDTQGANEKLFF
few	TRBJ2-6	NA	TRBV11-3	TGTGCCAGCAGCTTATCCGGGGCCAACGTCCTGACTTTC	CASSLSGANVLTF
few	TRBJ1-2	NA	TRBV27	TGTGCCAGCAGGCCGGGACACCAAGCTAACTATGGCTACACCTTC	CASRPGHQANYGYTF
few	TRBJ2-1	NA	TRBV4-1	TGCGCCAGCAGCCAAAAGATTGATTATGAGCAGTTCTTC	CASSQKIDYEQFF
NA	TRBJ2-5	TRBD2	TRBV13	TGTGCCAGCAGCCCGAGCCTAGCGGGGGCCGAGACCCAGTACTTC	CASSPSLAGAETQYF
NA	TRBJ2-7	NA	TRBV10-3	TGTGCCCTCGGGGCTGGGACCTACGAGCAGTACTTC	CALGAGTYEQYF
NA	TRBJ2-3	NA	TRBV6-5	TGTGCCAGCAGCCCCACCTCTAGCACAGATACGCAGTATTTT	CASSPTSSTDTQYF
NA	TRBJ2-2	NA	TRBV7-9	TGTGCCAGCAGCCTCGAGTCGAACACCGGGGAGCTGTTTTTT	CASSLESNTGELFF
NA	TRBJ1-2	TRBD1	TRBV5-6	TGTGCCAGCAGCTTAACTACACAGGGGCGATACTATGGCTACACCTTC	CASSLTTQGRYYGYTF
NA	TRBJ2-3	NA	TRBV9	TGTGCCAGCAGCGTAGGACAGCACACAGATACGCAGTATTTT	CASSVGQHTDTQYF
many	TRBJ1-1	NA	TRBV18	TGTGCCAGCCATGGCTCGGGGAGGACTGAAGCTTTCTTT	CASHGSGRTEAFF